This T cell receptor (beta chain) is from a study of STAT5B mutations in CD4+ large granular lymphocyte leukemia. To note about this clone: What it recognizes is unknown.

Study-level findings and limits: Without putative leukemic clones, patient CD4-sorted repertoires remained more clonal than healthy CD4+ repertoires.

V lost 5 bases, J lost 4 bases, and 15 bases lay in between. CDR1 and CDR2 from the germline V gene are SEHNR and FQNEAQ (reference sequence). The CDR3 is 14 residues long. Clones were read by immunoSEQ multiplex PCR, and TCRdb kept only the in-frame ones, dropping some. The profile covers over 20,000 clones, with about 86% appearing a single time and about 0.35% taken by the ten largest. The chain uses TRBV7-9 and TRBJ2-7, with a possible D match to TRBD2 (6 bases). This TCR came from a human donor in good health. The specimen sequenced was CD4+ T cells from blood buffy coats. The CDR3 protein is CASSPTGGTYEQYF. CDR3 nucleotide sequence: TGTGCCAGCAGCCCTACGGGCGGGACTTACGAGCAGTACTTC. Full variable domain (remainder filled in from reference TRBV7-9 and TRBJ2-7): DTGVSQNPRHKITKRGQNVTFRCDPISEHNRLYWYRQTLGQGPEFLTYFQNEAQLEKSRLLSDRFSAERPKGSFSTLEIQRTEQGDSAMYLCASSPTGGTYEQYFGPGTRLTVT.